This TCR beta chain is from a study of beta chain features in type 1 diabetes. As for this clone: Its target is unknown.

Sequenced material consisted of expressed TCRB transcripts (all of the isolated RNA was reverse transcribed). Repertoires were generated with immunoSEQ multiplex PCR, while TCRdb's copy carries only in-frame clones and drops some. Found here are under 900,000 clones, 17% of them singletons; the top ten hold 0.02% to 0.025%. CDR1 is SGHDT, CDR2 YYEEEE, per germline. V shed 4 bases and J 3 bases; nucleotides not matched to a gene: 3. This CDR3 is built from 13 residues. Study observations and caveats: For patients, the naive, central memory and Treg TCRB repertoires appeared more alike than for healthy donors.

The specimen was naive CD4+ T cells from blood. The TCR sequence derives from a woman in her late teens or twenties in good health. V gene TRBV5-6 combines with J gene TRBJ2-5, with 7 nucleotides matching TRBD1. In nucleotides, the CDR3 is TGTGCCAGCAGCCAAGGACAGGAAGAGACCCAGTACTTC. It yields the protein CASSQGQEETQYF.